The rows below give T cell receptor beta chains drawn from one sample of a study of T cells in Graves' hyperthyroidism and ophthalmopathy. Via MiXCR, TCRdb re-called the multiplex PCR reads, giving one row per CDR3 protein. The sample consists of 250,000 to 300,000 distinct CDR3 sequences, roughly 20% of them appearing once. The sequencing input was blood. The receptors originated from a man aged 50 or older with Graves' ophthalmopathy. CDR3s include the opening cysteine and the closing phenylalanine or tryptophan. Fields, in order: V gene, clone size, D gene, J gene, CDR3 DNA, CDR3 protein. A D gene is named only where the DNA matches it firmly. Size values are once, few and many counts, or a class for expanded clones, and some rows have none.

>TRBV20-1|many|TRBD2|TRBJ2-7
TGCAGTGCCATTAGCGGGAATACCTACGAGCAGTACTTC
CSAISGNTYEQYF
>TRBV7-2|.|.|TRBJ1-4
TGTGCCAGCAGCTTACTCGAGAATGAAAAACTGTTTTTT
CASSLLENEKLFF
>TRBV27|few|TRBD1|TRBJ1-5
TGTGCCAGCAGTTTATTGACAGGGGTCAATCAGCCCCAGCATTTT
CASSLLTGVNQPQHF
>TRBV4-1|.|.|TRBJ2-4
TGCGCCAGCAGCCGGGGTTGGGGGAGTGGGGTAGCCAAAAACATTCAGTACTTC
CASSRGWGSGVAKNIQYF
>TRBV20-1|few|TRBD1|TRBJ2-5
TGCAGTGCTTTCTTCGACAGGGCCCAAGAGACCCAGTACTTC
CSAFFDRAQETQYF
>TRBV5-5|.|.|TRBJ2-4
TGTGCCAGCAGCTTGGACGGGGGAGAAAACATTCAGTACTTC
CASSLDGGENIQYF
>TRBV15|.|.|TRBJ2-6
TGTGCCACCAGCAGAGTTGCAGGCTTTCTGTCTGGGGCCAACGTCCTGACTTTC
CATSRVAGFLSGANVLTF
>TRBV20-1|many|.|TRBJ1-2
TGCAGTGCTAGAAGCGGGGATAAGGGCTACACCTTC
CSARSGDKGYTF
>TRBV6-1|few|TRBD1|TRBJ1-1
TGTGCCAGCACCGAGACAGGGGGTACTGAAGCTTTCTTT
CASTETGGTEAFF
>TRBV13|few|.|TRBJ1-3
TGTGCCAGCAGCCCCCCCGGGCATGGAAACACCATATATTTT
CASSPPGHGNTIYF
>TRBV6-1|.|TRBD2|TRBJ2-7
TGTGCCAGCAGAGGGACTAGACGAACCTACGAGCAGTACTTC
CASRGTRRTYEQYF
>TRBV7-9|few|TRBD2|TRBJ2-7
TGTGCCAGCAGCTTATGGCGGGGGACGGGCGAGCAGTACTTC
CASSLWRGTGEQYF
>TRBV19|.|.|TRBJ1-2
TGTGCCAGTAAATCCACAGGGACGCCTTATGGCTACACCTTC
CASKSTGTPYGYTF
>TRBV27|many|.|TRBJ1-5
TGTGCCAGCAGATTTTTGGGCAATCAGCCCCAGCATTTT
CASRFLGNQPQHF
>TRBV20-1|few|.|TRBJ1-1
TGCAGTGCGGGGGGGGGGTCCTCTGTGAACACTGAAGCTTTCTTT
CSAGGGSSVNTEAFF
>TRBV7-9|.|TRBD2|TRBJ2-3
TGTGCCAGCAGCACCACTAGCGGGAGGAGCACAGATACGCAGTATTTT
CASSTTSGRSTDTQYF
>TRBV29-1|many|TRBD2|TRBJ2-5
TGCAGCGTTGATGAGCGGGGCCTGAGTCAAGAGACCCAGTACTTC
CSVDERGLSQETQYF
>TRBV4-2|few|.|TRBJ2-3
TGTGCCAGCAGCCAAGAGGCGTCTTCTACGCAGTATTTT
CASSQEASSTQYF
>TRBV6-5|.|TRBD2|TRBJ2-1
TGTGCCAGCAGTTACCGGATTAGCGGGAGCGGCGTGCACAGGAATGAGCAGTTCTTC
CASSYRISGSGVHRNEQFF
>TRBV4-2|.|.|TRBJ2-3
TGTGCCAGCAGCCAAGGGAGGGCCGAAGATACGCAGTATTTT
CASSQGRAEDTQYF
>TRBV11-1|many|.|TRBJ2-3
TGTGCCAGCAGGATCGGGGGATCAGATACGCAGTATTTT
CASRIGGSDTQYF
>TRBV11-2|many|TRBD2|TRBJ2-1
TGTGCCAGCAGCTTAGGACTAGCGGGAGCCGATGAGCAGTTCTTC
CASSLGLAGADEQFF
>TRBV3-1|.|.|TRBJ1-5
TGTGCCAGCAGCCAAACGCTGGGCCCACAGCCCCAGCATTTT
CASSQTLGPQPQHF
>TRBV18|few|.|TRBJ2-5
TGTGCCAGCTCGCAGAGCCGTATGGAGACCCAGTACTTC
CASSQSRMETQYF
>TRBV7-8|many|TRBD2|TRBJ2-7
TGTGCCAGCAGGTTAGCGGGAGGATACTCCTACGAGCAGTACTTC
CASRLAGGYSYEQYF
>TRBV20-1|.|TRBD2|TRBJ2-5
TGCAGTGCTACGCCTGGACTAGCGGGGTACCAAGAGACCCAGTACTTC
CSATPGLAGYQETQYF
>TRBV19|many|.|TRBJ1-5
TGTGCCAGTAAGGGAGATCAGCCCCAGCATTTT
CASKGDQPQHF
>TRBV24-1|many|.|TRBJ2-1
TGTGCCACCAGGGGTGGAATCGATTCCTACAATGAGCAGTTCTTC
CATRGGIDSYNEQFF
>TRBV29-1|.|TRBD2|TRBJ2-1
TGCAGCGTTGGACTAGCGGGAGTATACAATGAGCAGTTCTTC
CSVGLAGVYNEQFF
>TRBV20-1|many|.|TRBJ2-5
TGCAGTGCTAGAGTTGTTAGGGAATCGGAGACCCAGTACTTC
CSARVVRESETQYF
>TRBV2|.|TRBD2|TRBJ2-1
TGTGCCAGCAGTGAACTAGCGGGAGGAGGCGGTTATGAGCAGTTCTTC
CASSELAGGGGYEQFF
>TRBV20-1|many|.|TRBJ1-4
TGCAGCCCCTACCCGAGGGGAGAAAAACTGTTTTTT
CSPYPRGEKLFF
>TRBV4-2|many|TRBD2|TRBJ2-1
TGTGCCAGCAGCCAAGATGGGCCTAGCGGGACTGAGCAGTTCTTC
CASSQDGPSGTEQFF
>TRBV6-5|many|.|TRBJ1-5
TGTGCCAGCAGTTACAGAGGGGCACCGAATCAGCCCCAGCATTTT
CASSYRGAPNQPQHF
>TRBV3-1|.|TRBD1|TRBJ2-3
TGTGCCAGCAGCGCGTCATTCCAGGGGGTGCCAGATACGCAGTATTTT
CASSASFQGVPDTQYF
>TRBV3-1|.|TRBD2|TRBJ2-1
TGTGCCAGCAGCCAAGAGGGTAGCGGGACGAACAATGAGCAGTTCTTC
CASSQEGSGTNNEQFF
>TRBV12-3/TRBV12-4|.|TRBD1|TRBJ2-3
TGTGCCAGCAGTTTATTGGACAGGGCAATAGATACGCAGTATTTT
CASSLLDRAIDTQYF
>TRBV3-1|many|.|TRBJ1-1
TGTGCCAGCAGCCAGATGAACACTGAAGCTTTCTTT
CASSQMNTEAFF
>TRBV7-9|few|.|TRBJ2-1
TGTGCCAGCAGCTTAGTGCCCCAGACCAACTACAATGAGCAGTTCTTC
CASSLVPQTNYNEQFF
>TRBV6-2/TRBV6-3|.|.|TRBJ2-1
TGTGCCAGCAGACAACGAGCAGGGCAGGTCTACAATGAGCAGTTCTTC
CASRQRAGQVYNEQFF
>TRBV11-2|many|.|TRBJ2-1
TGTGCCAGCAGCCCCGACCCGACGAGGGTACGAACCTACAATGAGCAGTTCTTC
CASSPDPTRVRTYNEQFF
>TRBV27|many|TRBD2|TRBJ2-1
TGTGCCAGCAGTTTGCGGACTAGCGGGCTTGCCTCCTACAATGAGCAGTTCTTC
CASSLRTSGLASYNEQFF
>TRBV7-7|many|.|TRBJ2-5
TGTGCTAGCAGCTTAGACGGTTTGGGGGAGACCCAGTACTTC
CASSLDGLGETQYF